The 15 T cell receptor beta chains below all came from one sample that was sequenced in a study of cytotoxic CD8 clonotypes in ibrutinib-treated CLL. The assay was immunoSEQ multiplex PCR, and TCRdb's table has in-frame clones only and misses some. The repertoire holds approximately 15,000 clones, with about 80% as singletons. The sequencing here drew on PBMCs, taken before ibrutinib treatment. The source of these receptors is a human donor with chronic lymphocytic leukemia.

The CDR3 sequence: CASGAGANVLTF. CDR3 nucleotides: TGTGCCAGTGGAGCGGGGGCCAACGTCCTGACTTTC. The chain links TRBV2 to TRBJ2-6; D is unclear. Germline V lookup: CDR1 SNHLY, CDR2 FYNNEI. The CDR3 length is 12 residues. Trimming removed 9 bases at V and 4 bases at J, with 7 bases between.

This chain joins TRBV28 and TRBJ2-1, with 9 positions matching TRBD2. CDR3 length: 14 residues. The germline CDR1 and CDR2 sequences are MDHEN and SYDVKM. V lost 8 bases, J lost 7 bases, and 9 bases stayed unmatched. The CDR3 region has the DNA TGTGCCAGCGGGGCGGGAGGGCCAGGAAATGAGCAGTTCTTC. This sequence encodes CASGAGGPGNEQFF.

The chain joins TRBV7-9 to TRBJ2-5; the D call may be TRBD1 or TRBD2 (5 bases each). The V gene's germline CDR1 is SEHNR and CDR2 FQNEAQ (reference sequence). This CDR3 is built from 15 residues. V was cut by 5 bases and J by 6 bases, with 19 bases left in between. The CDR3 loop reads CASSTSGTLKKTQYF. The CDR3 DNA reads as TGTGCCAGCAGCACTTCCGGGACCCTGAAGAAGACCCAGTACTTC.

The chain recombines TRBV7-8 with TRBJ1-2, with 8 bases matching TRBD1. The V and J ends lost 5 bases and 7 bases, in that order; junction bases with no gene match: 15. Germline CDR1 reads SGHVS; CDR2 reads FQNEAQ. This CDR3 comprises 16 residues. CDR3 protein: CASSPSPLQGVFGYTF. CDR3 coding DNA: TGTGCCAGCAGCCCAAGTCCCCTACAGGGGGTATTTGGCTACACCTTC.

The chain uses TRBV7-3 and TRBJ2-1; 11 nucleotides line up with TRBD2. CDR1 is SGHTA, CDR2 FQGTGA, per germline. CDR3 length equals 14 residues. V dropped 4 bases and J dropped 8; count of bases not matched to a gene: 4. The CDR3 is CASSWTSGSDEQFF. CDR3 DNA: TGTGCCAGCAGCTGGACTAGCGGGTCGGATGAGCAGTTCTTC.

The J gene is TRBJ2-3, the V gene TRBV2, with a weak D call TRBD2 (6 bases). This CDR3 has 18 residues. The germline V and J ends were trimmed by 7 bases and 2 bases, with 25 bases remaining between them. CDR1 is SNHLY, CDR2 FYNNEI, per germline. The CDR3 is CASTYKMGRDWATDTQYF. In DNA, the CDR3 is TGTGCCAGCACCTACAAGATGGGACGGGACTGGGCCACAGATACGCAGTATTTT.

The V gene is TRBV27, the J gene TRBJ2-3, with 13 bases fitting TRBD2. Unmatched junction bases numbered 11, after V lost 0 bases and J lost 8 bases. This CDR3 has 18 residues. Germline CDR1 MNHEY, CDR2 SMNVEV (reference sequence). CDR3 DNA: TGTGCCAGCAGTTTATCCCAGACTAGCGGGAGGCGCCAGGTTACGCAGTATTTT. As protein: CASSLSQTSGRRQVTQYF.

This clone has just one count. The gene calls are TRBV14 and TRBJ2-5; D call uncertain. This CDR3 is 12 amino acids long. V dropped 2 bases and J dropped 4 bases, with 5 bases sitting between them. Germline-derived CDR1 and CDR2 are SGHDN and FVKESK. The CDR3 protein is CASSQWIETQYF. The CDR3 region has the DNA TGTGCCAGCAGCCAATGGATAGAGACCCAGTACTTC.

V gene TRBV5-1 combines with J gene TRBJ1-6, with D tentatively TRBD1 (6 bases). The germline CDR1 and CDR2 sequences are SGHRS and YFSETQ. With 4 bases removed from V and 9 bases from J, the gap between germline ends came to 14 bases. The CDR3 is 14 residues long. In DNA, the CDR3 is TGCGCCAGCAGCCAAGCCGGGGGCGGTTCACCCCTCCACTTT. Translation gives CASSQAGGGSPLHF.

The chain has TRBV18 and TRBJ2-1; 10 bases are a match to TRBD2. The V gene end was trimmed by 3 bases and the J gene end by 5 bases; junction bases not matched to a gene: 4. The CDR3 length is 15 residues. Germline loops: CDR1 KGHSH, CDR2 LQKENI. This CDR3 reads CASSPSSGSDNEQFF. The CDR3 DNA reads as TGTGCCAGCTCACCCTCTAGCGGGAGCGACAATGAGCAGTTCTTC.

This chain uses TRBV11-1 with TRBJ2-7; D is uncertain. This CDR3 is built from 12 residues. Deletions cut 2 bases from V and 6 bases from J, with 8 bases between. Germline CDR1 and CDR2: SGHAT and FQDESV (reference sequence). CDR3 in DNA: TGTGCCAGCAGCTTACAGCCCCCCGAGCAGTACTTC. This sequence encodes CASSLQPPEQYF.

This rearrangement joins TRBV7-9 to TRBJ1-1, with 9 nucleotides matching TRBD1. There are 15 residues in the CDR3. The ends lost 0 bases at V and 5 bases at J; junction bases unmatched: 4. From germline, CDR1 is SEHNR and CDR2 FQNEAQ (reference sequence). DNA of the CDR3: TGTGCCAGCAGCTTAGCTGGACAGGGGTGGACTGAAGCTTTCTTT. It codes for CASSLAGQGWTEAFF.

The chain has TRBV28 and TRBJ2-7; D uncertain. The V end was cut by 2 bases, the J end by 1 base, with 3 bases between. CDR3 length equals 12 residues. The germline CDR1 and CDR2 sequences are MDHEN and SYDVKM. CDR3 sequence reads: CASSLPSYEQYF. CDR3 nucleotide sequence: TGTGCCAGCAGTTTACCGTCCTACGAGCAGTACTTC.

The sample holds one count of this clone. The chain couples TRBV7-2 to TRBJ2-1; TRBD1 matches 9 bases. Germline values: CDR1 SGHTA, CDR2 FQGNSA. This CDR3 has 15 residues. Unmatched junction bases numbered 7, after V lost 5 bases and J lost 5 bases. CDR3 amino acids: CASSPWTGADNEQFF. Here the CDR3 DNA reads TGTGCCAGCAGCCCATGGACAGGGGCGGACAATGAGCAGTTCTTC.

This chain connects TRBV6-6 to TRBJ2-1; D is uncertain. Germline CDR1 and CDR2: MNHNY and SVGAGI (reference sequence). The V and J ends lost 6 bases and 5 bases respectively, with 11 bases between them. The CDR3 is made up of 13 amino acids. The chain's CDR3 is CASSRAQNNEQFF. Written as DNA, the CDR3 is TGTGCCAGCAGCCGGGCCCAAAACAATGAGCAGTTCTTC.